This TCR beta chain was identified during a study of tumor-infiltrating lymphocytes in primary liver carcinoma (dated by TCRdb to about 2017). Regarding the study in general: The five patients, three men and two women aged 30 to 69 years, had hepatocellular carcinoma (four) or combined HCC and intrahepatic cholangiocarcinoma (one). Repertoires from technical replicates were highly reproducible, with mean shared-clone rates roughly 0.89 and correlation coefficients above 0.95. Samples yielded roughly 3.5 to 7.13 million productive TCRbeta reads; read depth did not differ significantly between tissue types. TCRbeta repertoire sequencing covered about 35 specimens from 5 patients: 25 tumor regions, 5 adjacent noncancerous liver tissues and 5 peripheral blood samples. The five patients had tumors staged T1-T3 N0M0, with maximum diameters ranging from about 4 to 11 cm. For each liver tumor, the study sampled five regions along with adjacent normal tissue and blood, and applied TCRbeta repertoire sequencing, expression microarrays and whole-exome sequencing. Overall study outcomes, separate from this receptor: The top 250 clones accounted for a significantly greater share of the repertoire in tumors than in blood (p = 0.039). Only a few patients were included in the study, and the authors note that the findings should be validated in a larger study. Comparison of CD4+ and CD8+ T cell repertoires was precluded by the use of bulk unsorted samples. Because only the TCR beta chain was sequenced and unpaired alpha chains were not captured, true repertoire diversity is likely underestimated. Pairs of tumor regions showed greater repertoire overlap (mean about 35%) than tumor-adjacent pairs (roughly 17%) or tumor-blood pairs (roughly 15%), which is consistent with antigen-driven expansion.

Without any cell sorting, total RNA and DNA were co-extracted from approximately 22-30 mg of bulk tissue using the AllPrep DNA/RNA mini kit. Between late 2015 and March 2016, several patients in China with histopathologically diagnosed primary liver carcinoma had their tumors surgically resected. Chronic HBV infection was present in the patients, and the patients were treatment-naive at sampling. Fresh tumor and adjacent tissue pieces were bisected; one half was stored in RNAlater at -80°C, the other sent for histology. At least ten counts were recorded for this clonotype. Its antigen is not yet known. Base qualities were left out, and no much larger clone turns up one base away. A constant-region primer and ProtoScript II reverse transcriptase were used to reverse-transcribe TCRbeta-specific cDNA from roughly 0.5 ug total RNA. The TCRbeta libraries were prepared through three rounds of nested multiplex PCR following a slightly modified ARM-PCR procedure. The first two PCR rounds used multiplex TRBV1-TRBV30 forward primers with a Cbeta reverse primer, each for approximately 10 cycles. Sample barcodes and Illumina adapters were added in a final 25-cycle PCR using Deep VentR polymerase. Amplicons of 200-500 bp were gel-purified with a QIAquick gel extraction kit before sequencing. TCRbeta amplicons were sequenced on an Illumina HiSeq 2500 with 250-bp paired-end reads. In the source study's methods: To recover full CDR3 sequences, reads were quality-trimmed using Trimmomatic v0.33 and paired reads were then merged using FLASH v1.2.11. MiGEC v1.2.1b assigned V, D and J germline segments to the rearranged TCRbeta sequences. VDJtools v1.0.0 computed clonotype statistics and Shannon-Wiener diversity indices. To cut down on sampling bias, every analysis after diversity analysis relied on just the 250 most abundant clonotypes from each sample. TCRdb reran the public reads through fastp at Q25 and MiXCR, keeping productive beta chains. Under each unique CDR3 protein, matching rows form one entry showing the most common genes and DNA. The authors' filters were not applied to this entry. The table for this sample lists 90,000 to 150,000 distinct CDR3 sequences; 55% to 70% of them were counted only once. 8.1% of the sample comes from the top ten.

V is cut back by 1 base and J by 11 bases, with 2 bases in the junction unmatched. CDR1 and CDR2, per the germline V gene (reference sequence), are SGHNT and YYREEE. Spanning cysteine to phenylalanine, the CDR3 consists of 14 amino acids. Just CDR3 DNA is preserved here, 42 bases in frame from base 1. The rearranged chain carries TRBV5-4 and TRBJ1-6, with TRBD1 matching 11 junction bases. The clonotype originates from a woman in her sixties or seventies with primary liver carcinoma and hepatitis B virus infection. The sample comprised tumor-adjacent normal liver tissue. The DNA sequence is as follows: TGTGCCAGCAGCTTGAGGGACAGGGGGGCACCCCTCCACTTT. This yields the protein CASSLRDRGAPLHF.